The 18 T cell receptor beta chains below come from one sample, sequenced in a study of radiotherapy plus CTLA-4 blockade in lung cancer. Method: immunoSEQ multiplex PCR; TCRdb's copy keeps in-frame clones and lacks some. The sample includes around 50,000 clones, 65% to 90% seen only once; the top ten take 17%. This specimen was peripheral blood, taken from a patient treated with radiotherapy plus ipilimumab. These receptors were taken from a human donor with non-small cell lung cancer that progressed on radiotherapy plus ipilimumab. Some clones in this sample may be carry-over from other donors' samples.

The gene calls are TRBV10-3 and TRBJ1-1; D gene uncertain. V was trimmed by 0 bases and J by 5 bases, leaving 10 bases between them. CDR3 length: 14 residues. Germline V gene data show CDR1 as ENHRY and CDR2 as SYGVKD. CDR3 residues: CAISESWGGTEAFF. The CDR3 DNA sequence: TGTGCCATCAGTGAGTCCTGGGGAGGAACTGAAGCTTTCTTT.

CDR3 loop: CASSFVRQGWTGELFF. CDR3 coding DNA: TGTGCCAGCAGCTTTGTTCGGCAGGGATGGACCGGGGAGCTGTTTTTT. The chain carries TRBV7-9 and TRBJ2-2, with D perhaps matching TRBD1 (5 bases). CDR3 size: 16 residues. Trimming pared 3 bases from V and 5 bases from J, leaving 16 bases between. Per germline, CDR1 SEHNR and CDR2 FQNEAQ (reference sequence).

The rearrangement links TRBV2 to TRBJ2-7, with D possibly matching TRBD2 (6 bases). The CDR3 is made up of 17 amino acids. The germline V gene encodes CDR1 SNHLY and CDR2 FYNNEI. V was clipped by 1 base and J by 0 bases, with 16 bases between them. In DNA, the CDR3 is TGTGCCAGCAGTGAAGGATCTCGCGGGATAAGCTCCTACGAGCAGTACTTC. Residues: CASSEGSRGISSYEQYF.

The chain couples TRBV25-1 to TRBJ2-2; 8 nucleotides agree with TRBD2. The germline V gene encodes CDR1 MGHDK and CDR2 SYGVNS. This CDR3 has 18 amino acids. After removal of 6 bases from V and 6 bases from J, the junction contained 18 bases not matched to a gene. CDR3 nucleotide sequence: TGTGCCAGCAGCCCCAGTGCGGGAGGAATGCTTGTGGCCGGGGAGCTGTTTTTT. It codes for CASSPSAGGMLVAGELFF.

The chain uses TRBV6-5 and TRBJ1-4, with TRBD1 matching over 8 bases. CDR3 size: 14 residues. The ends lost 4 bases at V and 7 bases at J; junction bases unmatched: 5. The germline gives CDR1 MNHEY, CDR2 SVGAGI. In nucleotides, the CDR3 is TGTGCCAGCAGTTTTGCAGGGGGCTTTGAAAAACTGTTTTTT. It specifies CASSFAGGFEKLFF.

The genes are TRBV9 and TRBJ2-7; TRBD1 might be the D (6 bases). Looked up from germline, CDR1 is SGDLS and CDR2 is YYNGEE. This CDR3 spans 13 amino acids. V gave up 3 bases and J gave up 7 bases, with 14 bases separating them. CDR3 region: CASSEGDFGEQYF. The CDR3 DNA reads TGTGCCAGCAGCGAGGGGGATTTTGGAGAGCAGTACTTC.

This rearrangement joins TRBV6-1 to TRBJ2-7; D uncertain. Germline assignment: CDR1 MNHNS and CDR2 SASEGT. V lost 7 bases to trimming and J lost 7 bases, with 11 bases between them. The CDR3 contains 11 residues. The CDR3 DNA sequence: TGTGCCAGCAACGAGGTTAGTGAGCAGTACTTC. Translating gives CASNEVSEQYF.

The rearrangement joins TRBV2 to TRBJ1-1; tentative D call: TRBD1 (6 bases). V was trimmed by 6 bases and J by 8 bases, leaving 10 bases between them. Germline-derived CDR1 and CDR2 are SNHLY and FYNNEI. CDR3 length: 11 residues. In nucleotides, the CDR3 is TGTGCCAGCAGGGGGACAAGGGAAGCTTTCTTT. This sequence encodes CASRGTREAFF.

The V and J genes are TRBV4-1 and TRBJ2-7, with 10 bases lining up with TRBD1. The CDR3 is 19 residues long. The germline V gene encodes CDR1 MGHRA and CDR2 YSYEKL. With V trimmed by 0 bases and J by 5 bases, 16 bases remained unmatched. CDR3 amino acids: CASSQEIDQRQGASNEQYF. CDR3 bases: TGCGCCAGCAGCCAAGAGATCGATCAAAGACAGGGGGCAAGTAACGAGCAGTACTTC.

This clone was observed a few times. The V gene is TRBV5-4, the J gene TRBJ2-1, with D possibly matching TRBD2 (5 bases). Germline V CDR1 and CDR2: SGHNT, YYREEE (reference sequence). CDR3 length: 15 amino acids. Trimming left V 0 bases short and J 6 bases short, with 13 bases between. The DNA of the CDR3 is TGTGCCAGCAGCTTGGGGCCTAGCAGCGGCAATGAGCAGTTCTTC. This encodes CASSLGPSSGNEQFF.

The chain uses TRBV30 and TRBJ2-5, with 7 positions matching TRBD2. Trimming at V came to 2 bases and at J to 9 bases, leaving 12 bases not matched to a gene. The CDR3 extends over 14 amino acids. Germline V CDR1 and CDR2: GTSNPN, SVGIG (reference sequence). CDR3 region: CAWSLAGGSRAQYF. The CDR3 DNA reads TGTGCCTGGAGTTTAGCGGGTGGGTCGAGGGCCCAGTACTTC.

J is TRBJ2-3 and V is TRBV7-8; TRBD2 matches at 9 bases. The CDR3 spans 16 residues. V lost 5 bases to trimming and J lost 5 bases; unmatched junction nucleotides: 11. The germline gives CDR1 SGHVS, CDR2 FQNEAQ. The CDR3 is CASSPVGGGALDTQYF. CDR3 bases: TGTGCCAGCAGCCCGGTGGGCGGGGGGGCCTTAGATACGCAGTATTTT.

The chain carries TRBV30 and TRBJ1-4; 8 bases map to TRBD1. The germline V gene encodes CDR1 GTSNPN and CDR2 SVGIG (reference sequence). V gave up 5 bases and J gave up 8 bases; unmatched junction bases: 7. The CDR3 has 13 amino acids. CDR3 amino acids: CAWGGQVQEKLFF. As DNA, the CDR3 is TGTGCCTGGGGGGGACAGGTACAGGAAAAACTGTTTTTT.

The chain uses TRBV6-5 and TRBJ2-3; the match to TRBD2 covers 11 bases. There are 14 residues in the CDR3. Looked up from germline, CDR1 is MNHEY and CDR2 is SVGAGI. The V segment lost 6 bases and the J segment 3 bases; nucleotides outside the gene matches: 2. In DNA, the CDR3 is TGTGCCAGCAGGACTAGCGGGGAGACAGATACGCAGTATTTT. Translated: CASRTSGETDTQYF.

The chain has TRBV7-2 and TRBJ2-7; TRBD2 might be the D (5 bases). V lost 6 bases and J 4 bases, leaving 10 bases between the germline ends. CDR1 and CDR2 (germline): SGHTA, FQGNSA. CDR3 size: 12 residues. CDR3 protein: CASRGAPYEQYF. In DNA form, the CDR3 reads TGTGCCAGCAGGGGAGCCCCTTACGAGCAGTACTTC. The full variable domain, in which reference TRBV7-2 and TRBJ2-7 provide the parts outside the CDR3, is GAGVSQSPSNKVTEKGKDVELRCDPISGHTALYWYRQSLGQGLEFLIYFQGNSAPDKSGLPSDRFSAERTGGSVSTLTIQRTQQEDSAVYLCASRGAPYEQYFGPGTRLTVT.

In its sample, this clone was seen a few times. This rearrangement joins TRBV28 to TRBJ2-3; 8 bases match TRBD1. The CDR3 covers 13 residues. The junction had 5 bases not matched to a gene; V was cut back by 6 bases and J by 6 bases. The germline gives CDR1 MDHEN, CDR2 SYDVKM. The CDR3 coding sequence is TGTGCCAGCAGAGGGACAGGCCGGGATACGCAGTATTTT. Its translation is CASRGTGRDTQYF.

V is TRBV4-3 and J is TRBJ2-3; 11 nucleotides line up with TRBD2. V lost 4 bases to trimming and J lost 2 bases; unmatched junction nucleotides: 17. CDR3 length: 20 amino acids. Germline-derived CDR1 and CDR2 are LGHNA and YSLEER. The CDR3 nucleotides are TGCGCCAGCAGCCCGCGTTCAACTAGCGGGAGCGGGCTAATCACAGATACGCAGTATTTT. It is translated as CASSPRSTSGSGLITDTQYF.

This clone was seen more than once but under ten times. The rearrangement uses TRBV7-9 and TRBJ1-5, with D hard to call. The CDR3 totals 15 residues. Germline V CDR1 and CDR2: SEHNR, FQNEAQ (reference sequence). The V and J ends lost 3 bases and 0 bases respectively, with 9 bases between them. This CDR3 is CASSFWGDSNQPQHF. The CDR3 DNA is TGTGCCAGCAGCTTCTGGGGAGATAGCAATCAGCCCCAGCATTTT. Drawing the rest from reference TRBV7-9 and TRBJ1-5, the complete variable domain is DTGVSQNPRHKITKRGQNVTFRCDPISEHNRLYWYRQTLGQGPEFLTYFQNEAQLEKSRLLSDRFSAERPKGSFSTLEIQRTEQGDSAMYLCASSFWGDSNQPQHFGDGTRLSIL.